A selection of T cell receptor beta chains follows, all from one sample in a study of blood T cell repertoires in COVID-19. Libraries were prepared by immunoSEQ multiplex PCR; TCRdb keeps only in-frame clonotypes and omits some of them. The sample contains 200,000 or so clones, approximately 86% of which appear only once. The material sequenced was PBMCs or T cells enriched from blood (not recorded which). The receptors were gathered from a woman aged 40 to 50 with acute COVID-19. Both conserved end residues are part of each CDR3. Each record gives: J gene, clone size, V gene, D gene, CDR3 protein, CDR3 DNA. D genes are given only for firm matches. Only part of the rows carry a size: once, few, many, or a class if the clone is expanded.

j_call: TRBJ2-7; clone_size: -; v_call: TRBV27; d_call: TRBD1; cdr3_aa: CASSRDRAGYEQYF; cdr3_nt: TGTGCCAGCAGTCGGGACAGGGCGGGGTACGAGCAGTACTTC
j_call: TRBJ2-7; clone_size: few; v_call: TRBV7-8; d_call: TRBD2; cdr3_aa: CASRPNSGSPDEQYF; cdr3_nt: TGTGCCAGCAGGCCGAATAGCGGGAGCCCCGACGAGCAGTACTTC
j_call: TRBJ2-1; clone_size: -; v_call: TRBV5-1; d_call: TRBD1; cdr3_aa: CASSATDRGDEQFF; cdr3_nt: TGCGCCAGCAGCGCCACAGACAGGGGCGATGAGCAGTTCTTC
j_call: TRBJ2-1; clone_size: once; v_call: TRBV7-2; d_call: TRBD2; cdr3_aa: CASSSGPSGRKQFF; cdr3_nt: TGTGCCAGCAGCTCCGGACCTAGCGGGAGGAAGCAGTTCTTC
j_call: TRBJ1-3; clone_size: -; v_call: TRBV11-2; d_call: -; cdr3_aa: CASSLAGNSGNTIYF; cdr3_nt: TGTGCCAGCAGCTTAGCCGGTAACTCTGGAAACACCATATATTTT
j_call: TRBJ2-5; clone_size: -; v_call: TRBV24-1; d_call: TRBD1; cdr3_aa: CATSEDRGTETQYF; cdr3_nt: TGTGCCACCAGTGAAGACAGGGGTACAGAGACCCAGTACTTC
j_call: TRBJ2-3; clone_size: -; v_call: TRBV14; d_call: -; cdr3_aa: CASSQVYDTDTQYF; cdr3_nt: TGTGCCAGCAGCCAAGTCTATGATACAGATACGCAGTATTTT
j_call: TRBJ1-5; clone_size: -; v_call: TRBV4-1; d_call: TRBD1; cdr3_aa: CASSQVGGGTGGYQPQHF; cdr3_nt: TGCGCCAGCAGCCAAGTAGGGGGCGGGACAGGGGGTTATCAGCCCCAGCATTTT
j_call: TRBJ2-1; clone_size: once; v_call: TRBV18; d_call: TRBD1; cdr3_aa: CASSPGTGDNEQFF; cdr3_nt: TGTGCCAGCTCACCGGGGACAGGGGACAATGAGCAGTTCTTC
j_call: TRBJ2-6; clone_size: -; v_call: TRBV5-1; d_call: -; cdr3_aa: CASSSSSSGANVLTF; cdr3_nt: TGCGCCAGCAGCTCATCCAGCTCTGGGGCCAACGTCCTGACTTTC
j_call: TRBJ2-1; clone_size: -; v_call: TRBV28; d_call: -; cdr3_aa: CASSLRSSPYNEQFF; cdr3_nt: TGTGCCAGCAGTTTGAGGTCTAGCCCATACAATGAGCAGTTCTTC
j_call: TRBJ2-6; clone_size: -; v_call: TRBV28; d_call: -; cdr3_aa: CATPGEAGANVLTF; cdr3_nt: TGTGCCACCCCCGGTGAGGCTGGGGCCAACGTCCTGACTTTC
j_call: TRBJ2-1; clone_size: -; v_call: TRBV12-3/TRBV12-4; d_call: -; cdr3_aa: CASGQTDYNEQFF; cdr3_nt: TGTGCCAGCGGACAGACGGACTACAATGAGCAGTTCTTC
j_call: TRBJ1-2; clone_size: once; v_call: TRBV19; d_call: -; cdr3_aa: CASSIDAPGQALFGYTF; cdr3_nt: TGTGCCAGTAGTATAGACGCCCCGGGACAAGCCCTGTTTGGCTACACCTTC
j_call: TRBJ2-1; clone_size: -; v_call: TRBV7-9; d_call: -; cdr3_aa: CASSTGNEQFF; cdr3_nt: TGTGCCAGCAGCACAGGGAATGAGCAGTTCTTC
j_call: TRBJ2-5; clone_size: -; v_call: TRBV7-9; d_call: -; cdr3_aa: CASSSGVMGLQKETQYF; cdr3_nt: TGTGCCAGCAGCTCCGGCGTTATGGGACTCCAAAAAGAGACCCAGTACTTC
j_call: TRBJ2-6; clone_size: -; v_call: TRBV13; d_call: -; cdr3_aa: CASSYSLGANVLTF; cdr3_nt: TGTGCCAGCAGCTACTCCCTTGGGGCCAACGTCCTGACTTTC
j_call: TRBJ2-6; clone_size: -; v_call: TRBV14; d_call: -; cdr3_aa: CASSQVPGRSSGANVLTF; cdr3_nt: TGTGCCAGCAGCCAAGTGCCGGGTAGAAGTTCTGGGGCCAACGTCCTGACTTTC
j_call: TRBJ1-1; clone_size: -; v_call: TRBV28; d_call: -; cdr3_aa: CASSLPGNYEAFF; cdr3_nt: TGTGCCAGCAGTTTGCCAGGCAATTACGAAGCTTTCTTT